Listed below are T cell receptor beta chains from one sample, sequenced in a study of vaccination effects on CD4 cells after COVID-19. Repertoires were generated with immunoSEQ multiplex PCR, while TCRdb's copy carries only in-frame clones and drops some. The data show tens of thousands of clones, under 85% seen once. Their specific antigens are unknown. This material consisted of CD4+ T cells from PBMCs cultured with HCoV-NL63 spike peptides, taken before COVID-19 vaccination. All receptors derive from a human donor who received a COVID-19 vaccine. The CDR3 runs from the conserved cysteine through the conserved F or W. Fields, in order: V gene, clone size, J gene, D gene, CDR3 protein, CDR3 DNA. A D gene is named only where the DNA matches it firmly. Part of the rows lack a size; the others show once, few, many or a class for expanded clones.

V gene: TRBV19; clone size: -; J gene: TRBJ1-5; D gene: TRBD1; CDR3 protein: CASSIVLGQGVNQPQHF; CDR3 DNA: TGTGCCAGTAGTATAGTCTTGGGACAGGGGGTGAATCAGCCCCAGCATTTT
V gene: TRBV5-4; clone size: -; J gene: TRBJ2-1; D gene: TRBD2; CDR3 protein: CASSSTSGGANEQFF; CDR3 DNA: TGTGCCAGCAGCTCGACTAGCGGGGGGGCCAATGAGCAGTTCTTC
V gene: TRBV5-1; clone size: few; J gene: TRBJ1-1; D gene: TRBD1; CDR3 protein: CASRPGTGRTEAFF; CDR3 DNA: TGCGCCAGCAGACCCGGGACAGGGCGAACTGAAGCTTTCTTT
V gene: TRBV18; clone size: -; J gene: TRBJ1-1; D gene: TRBD1; CDR3 protein: CASSPLVGQGEAFF; CDR3 DNA: TGTGCCAGCTCACCTCTTGTTGGACAGGGGGAAGCTTTCTTT
V gene: TRBV6-6; clone size: -; J gene: TRBJ1-4; D gene: -; CDR3 protein: CASTGTTNEKLFF; CDR3 DNA: TGTGCCAGCACGGGCACAACTAATGAAAAACTGTTTTTT
V gene: TRBV12-3/TRBV12-4; clone size: -; J gene: TRBJ2-1; D gene: TRBD2; CDR3 protein: CASRWTSGNEQFF; CDR3 DNA: TGTGCCAGCAGGTGGACTAGCGGCAATGAGCAGTTCTTC
V gene: TRBV6-6; clone size: -; J gene: TRBJ2-1; D gene: -; CDR3 protein: CASSRDAEQFF; CDR3 DNA: TGTGCCAGCAGCCGCGATGCTGAGCAGTTCTTC
V gene: TRBV30; clone size: -; J gene: TRBJ1-6; D gene: -; CDR3 protein: CAWRPGLQNSPLHF; CDR3 DNA: TGTGCCTGGAGACCAGGGCTGCAGAATTCACCCCTCCACTTT
V gene: TRBV6-5; clone size: -; J gene: TRBJ2-5; D gene: -; CDR3 protein: CASSYRGGGQETQYF; CDR3 DNA: TGTGCCAGCAGTTACAGGGGGGGAGGGCAAGAGACCCAGTACTTC
V gene: TRBV2; clone size: -; J gene: TRBJ1-6; D gene: -; CDR3 protein: CASTRVSYNSPLHF; CDR3 DNA: TGTGCCAGCACGAGGGTCTCCTATAATTCACCCCTCCACTTT
V gene: TRBV7-3; clone size: -; J gene: TRBJ1-5; D gene: -; CDR3 protein: CASSLAEGQPQHF; CDR3 DNA: TGTGCCAGCAGCTTAGCGGAGGGACAGCCCCAGCATTTT
V gene: TRBV3-1/TRBV3-2; clone size: once; J gene: TRBJ2-5; D gene: TRBD1; CDR3 protein: CASSRTTGEKTQYF; CDR3 DNA: TGTGCCAGCAGTCGAACCACAGGGGAAAAGACCCAGTACTTC
V gene: TRBV6-4; clone size: -; J gene: TRBJ1-2; D gene: TRBD1; CDR3 protein: CASSRSGTEGNYGYTF; CDR3 DNA: TGTGCCAGCAGTCGATCCGGGACAGAAGGAAACTATGGCTACACCTTC
V gene: TRBV18; clone size: once; J gene: TRBJ2-3; D gene: -; CDR3 protein: CASSLSRTDTQYF; CDR3 DNA: TGTGCCAGCTCACTCAGTCGGACAGATACGCAGTATTTT
V gene: TRBV19; clone size: -; J gene: TRBJ1-6; D gene: TRBD1; CDR3 protein: CASTSGGGILSPLHF; CDR3 DNA: TGTGCCAGTACATCAGGGGGGGGGATTCTTTCACCCCTCCACTTT
V gene: TRBV10-2; clone size: few; J gene: TRBJ2-2; D gene: -; CDR3 protein: CASSALAPANTGELFF; CDR3 DNA: TGCGCCAGCAGCGCCCTCGCACCGGCGAACACCGGGGAGCTGTTTTTT
V gene: TRBV11-1; clone size: -; J gene: TRBJ2-5; D gene: -; CDR3 protein: CASSLGFLRTQYF; CDR3 DNA: TGTGCCAGCAGCTTAGGGTTCTTAAGGACCCAGTACTTC
V gene: TRBV12-3/TRBV12-4; clone size: -; J gene: TRBJ2-1; D gene: -; CDR3 protein: CASSLTDYNEQFF; CDR3 DNA: TGTGCCAGCAGTTTAACGGATTACAATGAGCAGTTCTTC
V gene: TRBV5-6; clone size: -; J gene: TRBJ2-3; D gene: TRBD2; CDR3 protein: CASSLSSGGPSTDTQYF; CDR3 DNA: TGTGCCAGCAGCTTGTCTAGCGGGGGGCCTAGCACAGATACGCAGTATTTT
V gene: TRBV7-9; clone size: -; J gene: TRBJ2-5; D gene: TRBD1; CDR3 protein: CASSRTGIQETQYF; CDR3 DNA: TGTGCCAGCAGCCGGACAGGGATCCAAGAGACCCAGTACTTC
V gene: TRBV28; clone size: once; J gene: TRBJ2-5; D gene: -; CDR3 protein: CASSSDSETQYF; CDR3 DNA: TGTGCCAGCAGTTCTGATTCAGAGACCCAGTACTTC
V gene: TRBV24-1; clone size: few; J gene: TRBJ2-3; D gene: -; CDR3 protein: CATSDSSDNTDTQYF; CDR3 DNA: TGTGCCACCAGTGATTCTTCGGACAACACAGATACGCAGTATTTT
V gene: TRBV6-5; clone size: -; J gene: TRBJ2-1; D gene: -; CDR3 protein: CASRRRLWGYNEQFF; CDR3 DNA: TGTGCCAGCAGGAGGAGACTTTGGGGCTACAATGAGCAGTTCTTC
V gene: TRBV19; clone size: few; J gene: TRBJ1-5; D gene: -; CDR3 protein: CASSDRRGVWPQHF; CDR3 DNA: TGTGCCAGTAGTGATCGACGGGGTGTCTGGCCCCAGCATTTT
V gene: TRBV7-2; clone size: few; J gene: TRBJ2-5; D gene: -; CDR3 protein: CASSPSAETQYF; CDR3 DNA: TGTGCCAGCAGCCCCTCGGCGGAGACCCAGTACTTC
V gene: TRBV20-1; clone size: -; J gene: TRBJ2-3; D gene: -; CDR3 protein: CSANRVDTQYF; CDR3 DNA: TGCAGTGCGAACCGGGTAGATACGCAGTATTTT
V gene: TRBV29-1; clone size: -; J gene: TRBJ2-3; D gene: TRBD1; CDR3 protein: CSGTGTVSPDTQYF; CDR3 DNA: TGCAGCGGAACCGGGACAGTTTCTCCAGATACGCAGTATTTT
V gene: TRBV6-5; clone size: -; J gene: TRBJ1-1; D gene: -; CDR3 protein: CASSYEGFGTEAFF; CDR3 DNA: TGTGCCAGCAGTTACGAAGGGTTTGGAACTGAAGCTTTCTTT
V gene: TRBV3-1/TRBV3-2; clone size: -; J gene: TRBJ2-5; D gene: -; CDR3 protein: CASSAAGNQETQYF; CDR3 DNA: TGTGCCAGCAGCGCGGCTGGGAACCAAGAGACCCAGTACTTC
V gene: TRBV6-5; clone size: -; J gene: TRBJ2-3; D gene: -; CDR3 protein: CASSYEGTQYF; CDR3 DNA: TGTGCCAGCAGTTACGAGGGTACGCAGTATTTT
V gene: TRBV28; clone size: -; J gene: TRBJ1-5; D gene: -; CDR3 protein: CASSRADYSPQHF; CDR3 DNA: TGTGCCAGCAGTCGGGCAGACTATTCGCCCCAGCATTTT
V gene: TRBV7-6; clone size: -; J gene: TRBJ1-3; D gene: -; CDR3 protein: CASSLGQGSGNTIYF; CDR3 DNA: TGTGCCAGCAGCTTAGGGCAGGGCTCTGGAAACACCATATATTTT
V gene: TRBV12-3/TRBV12-4; clone size: few; J gene: TRBJ2-3; D gene: -; CDR3 protein: CASTRDTTDTQYF; CDR3 DNA: TGTGCCAGCACTCGGGACACCACAGATACGCAGTATTTT
V gene: TRBV18; clone size: -; J gene: TRBJ2-1; D gene: TRBD2; CDR3 protein: CASSSEGLAANEQFF; CDR3 DNA: TGTGCCAGCTCATCCGAAGGACTAGCGGCGAATGAGCAGTTCTTC
V gene: TRBV7-2; clone size: once; J gene: TRBJ1-3; D gene: -; CDR3 protein: CASRQNTGNTIYF; CDR3 DNA: TGTGCCAGCAGACAAAACACCGGAAACACCATATATTTT
V gene: TRBV28; clone size: -; J gene: TRBJ1-5; D gene: -; CDR3 protein: CASSSEAGNQPQHF; CDR3 DNA: TGTGCCAGCAGTAGTGAAGCCGGGAATCAGCCCCAGCATTTT
V gene: TRBV6-5; clone size: -; J gene: TRBJ1-4; D gene: TRBD1; CDR3 protein: CATTRETGDEKLFF; CDR3 DNA: TGTGCCACCACCCGGGAGACAGGGGATGAAAAACTGTTTTTT
V gene: TRBV7-2; clone size: once; J gene: TRBJ1-1; D gene: -; CDR3 protein: CASSLVLISEAFF; CDR3 DNA: TGTGCCAGCAGCTTAGTTCTGATTAGTGAAGCTTTCTTT
V gene: TRBV19; clone size: -; J gene: TRBJ1-2; D gene: -; CDR3 protein: CASNSGRGGGYTF; CDR3 DNA: TGTGCCAGTAATTCGGGCAGAGGGGGTGGCTACACCTTC
V gene: TRBV18; clone size: few; J gene: TRBJ1-6; D gene: -; CDR3 protein: CASSPDRTDAYNSPLHF; CDR3 DNA: TGTGCCAGCTCACCTGACAGGACCGATGCCTATAATTCACCCCTCCACTTT
V gene: TRBV4-1; clone size: -; J gene: TRBJ2-5; D gene: TRBD1; CDR3 protein: CASSQVRIGGSRETQYF; CDR3 DNA: TGCGCCAGCAGCCAAGTGAGAATAGGGGGCTCGCGAGAGACCCAGTACTTC
V gene: TRBV5-1; clone size: -; J gene: TRBJ2-2; D gene: TRBD1; CDR3 protein: CASSLDRGNTGELFF; CDR3 DNA: TGCGCCAGCAGCCTGGACAGGGGTAACACCGGGGAGCTGTTTTTT
V gene: TRBV4-3; clone size: -; J gene: TRBJ2-3; D gene: -; CDR3 protein: CASSHVAGDTQYF; CDR3 DNA: TGCGCCAGCAGCCATGTTGCTGGGGATACGCAGTATTTT
V gene: TRBV4-1; clone size: -; J gene: TRBJ1-5; D gene: -; CDR3 protein: CASSPIQGYSNQPQHF; CDR3 DNA: TGCGCCAGCAGCCCTATACAGGGATATAGCAATCAGCCCCAGCATTTT
V gene: TRBV5-1; clone size: -; J gene: TRBJ2-2; D gene: TRBD1; CDR3 protein: CASRNDRGTGELFF; CDR3 DNA: TGCGCCAGCAGAAACGACAGGGGCACCGGGGAGCTGTTTTTT
V gene: TRBV29-1; clone size: -; J gene: TRBJ1-1; D gene: -; CDR3 protein: CSVDSSSGAGAFF; CDR3 DNA: TGCAGCGTAGACTCGTCCTCGGGGGCGGGGGCTTTCTTT
V gene: TRBV13; clone size: -; J gene: TRBJ1-3; D gene: -; CDR3 protein: CASSSPGLSGNTIYF; CDR3 DNA: TGTGCCAGCAGCTCCCCGGGCTTGTCTGGAAACACCATATATTTT
V gene: TRBV2; clone size: -; J gene: TRBJ2-3; D gene: TRBD1; CDR3 protein: CASRTRGGQGATDTQYF; CDR3 DNA: TGTGCCAGCAGGACCAGGGGTGGTCAGGGGGCCACAGATACGCAGTATTTT
V gene: TRBV18; clone size: -; J gene: TRBJ2-3; D gene: -; CDR3 protein: CASSPRGQGVTDTQYF; CDR3 DNA: TGTGCCAGCTCACCCCGAGGGCAGGGAGTCACAGATACGCAGTATTTT
V gene: TRBV5-5; clone size: -; J gene: TRBJ1-5; D gene: -; CDR3 protein: CASSLSSGNQPQHF; CDR3 DNA: TGTGCCAGCAGCTTGTCGTCAGGGAATCAGCCCCAGCATTTT
V gene: TRBV6-5; clone size: -; J gene: TRBJ1-4; D gene: -; CDR3 protein: CASSYSTHATNEKLFF; CDR3 DNA: TGTGCCAGCAGTTACTCGACGCATGCAACTAATGAAAAACTGTTTTTT
V gene: TRBV7-2; clone size: -; J gene: TRBJ1-1; D gene: -; CDR3 protein: CASSSAGRTEAFF; CDR3 DNA: TGTGCCAGCAGCTCAGCAGGGAGAACTGAAGCTTTCTTT
V gene: TRBV6-6; clone size: -; J gene: TRBJ1-5; D gene: TRBD1; CDR3 protein: CASKEGTGHQPQHF; CDR3 DNA: TGTGCCAGCAAAGAAGGGACAGGGCACCAGCCCCAGCATTTT
V gene: TRBV5-1; clone size: -; J gene: TRBJ2-3; D gene: -; CDR3 protein: CASRIWSTDTQYF; CDR3 DNA: TGCGCCAGCCGGATTTGGAGCACAGATACGCAGTATTTT
V gene: TRBV3-1/TRBV3-2; clone size: -; J gene: TRBJ1-1; D gene: -; CDR3 protein: CASSPTPFTEAFF; CDR3 DNA: TGTGCCAGCAGCCCCACCCCGTTCACTGAAGCTTTCTTT
V gene: TRBV19; clone size: -; J gene: TRBJ1-1; D gene: TRBD1; CDR3 protein: CASSVSRGRGGTEAFF; CDR3 DNA: TGTGCCAGTAGTGTAAGCAGGGGGCGCGGCGGCACTGAAGCTTTCTTT
V gene: TRBV18; clone size: -; J gene: TRBJ1-6; D gene: -; CDR3 protein: CASSPPNSEPNSPLHF; CDR3 DNA: TGTGCCAGCTCACCACCGAACAGCGAGCCTAATTCACCCCTCCACTTT